This TCR beta chain was sequenced for a study of T cells in Graves' hyperthyroidism and ophthalmopathy. V was clipped by 0 bases and J by 2 bases, with 6 bases between them. The CDR3 totals 14 residues. Looked up from germline, CDR1 is KGHDR and CDR2 is SFDVKD. Used for diagnoses were clinical symptoms, serum thyroxine and TRAb, thyroid ultrasound and orbital computed tomography. The authors obtained PBMCs from about 9.5 ml of fresh peripheral blood. This clonotype turned up a few times. The CDR3 regions of TCR beta were amplified from RNA transcripts. Primed by the HTBI set, a first-round RT-PCR was run on the TCR CDR3. Each CDR3 protein is one row after TCRdb ran MiXCR on the multiplex PCR reads. The sample lists hundreds of thousands of distinct CDR3 sequences; 12% to 15% were seen once.

The V call is TRBV24-1, the J call TRBJ1-2; no clear D. This TCR derives from a woman between 40 and 50 years old with Graves' hyperthyroidism. The sequenced sample consisted of blood. The CDR3 sequence is CATSDLTENYGYTF. CDR3 nucleotides: TGTGCCACCAGTGATTTGACGGAAAACTATGGCTACACCTTC.